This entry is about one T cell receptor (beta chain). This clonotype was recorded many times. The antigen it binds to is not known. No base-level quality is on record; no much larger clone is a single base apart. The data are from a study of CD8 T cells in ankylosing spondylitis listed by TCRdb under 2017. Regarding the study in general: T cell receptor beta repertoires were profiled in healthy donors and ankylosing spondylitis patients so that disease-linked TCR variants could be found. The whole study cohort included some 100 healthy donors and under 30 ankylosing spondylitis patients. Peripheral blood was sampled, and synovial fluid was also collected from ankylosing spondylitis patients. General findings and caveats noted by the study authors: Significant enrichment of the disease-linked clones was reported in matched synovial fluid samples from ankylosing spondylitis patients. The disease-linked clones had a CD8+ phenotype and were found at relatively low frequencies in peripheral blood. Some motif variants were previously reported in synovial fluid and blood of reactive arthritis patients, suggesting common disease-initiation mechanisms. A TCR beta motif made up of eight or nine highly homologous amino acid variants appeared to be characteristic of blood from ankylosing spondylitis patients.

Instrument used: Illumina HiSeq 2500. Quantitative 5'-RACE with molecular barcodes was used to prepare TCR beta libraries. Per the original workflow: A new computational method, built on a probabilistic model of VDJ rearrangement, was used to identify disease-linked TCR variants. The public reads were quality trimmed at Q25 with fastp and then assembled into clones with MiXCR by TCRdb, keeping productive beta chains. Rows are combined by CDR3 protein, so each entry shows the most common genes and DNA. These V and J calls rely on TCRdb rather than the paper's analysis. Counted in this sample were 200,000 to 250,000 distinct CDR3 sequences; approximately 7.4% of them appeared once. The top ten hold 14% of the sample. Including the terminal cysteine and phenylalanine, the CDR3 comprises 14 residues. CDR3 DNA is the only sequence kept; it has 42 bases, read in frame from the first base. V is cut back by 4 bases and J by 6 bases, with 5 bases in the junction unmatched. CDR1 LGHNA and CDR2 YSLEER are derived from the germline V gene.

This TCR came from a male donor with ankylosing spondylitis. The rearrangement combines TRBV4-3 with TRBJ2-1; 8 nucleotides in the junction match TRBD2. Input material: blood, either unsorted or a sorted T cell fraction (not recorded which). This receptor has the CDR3 CASSPSGSRNEQFF. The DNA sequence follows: TGCGCCAGCAGCCCAAGCGGGAGTCGCAATGAGCAGTTCTTC.